One and the same sample provided the 30 T cell receptor beta chains below, sequenced in a study of OX40 agonist ivuxolimab in advanced cancers. The method was immunoSEQ multiplex PCR; TCRdb's version includes in-frame clones alone and lacks a portion of them. The sample gives about 74,000 clones, around nine tenths of which show up once; over 4.5% is in the top ten. Sequenced here: CD4+ or CD8+ T cells sorted from blood, sampled in a trial of the OX40 agonist ivuxolimab. These receptors originate from an adult with an advanced solid tumor such as melanoma, head and neck, liver or kidney cancer.

The DNA for the CDR3 is TGTGCCAGCAGCCCTAGGGGTCTACTAGCGGGAGGGCCTGATGAGCAGTTCTTC. It translates to CASSPRGLLAGGPDEQFF. This chain links TRBV7-8 with TRBJ2-1; 13 bases match TRBD2. The CDR3 is made up of 18 amino acids. The V segment lost 5 bases and the J segment 8 bases; nucleotides outside the gene matches: 15. Germline CDR1 reads SGHVS; CDR2 reads FQNEAQ.

The CDR3 bases are TGTGCCAGCAGCTTTGGACAGGGTAACCAGCCCCAGCATTTT. Amino acids: CASSFGQGNQPQHF. The chain uses TRBV7-9 and TRBJ1-5, with 8 positions matching TRBD1. V was pared by 3 bases and J by 7 bases, with 5 bases of the junction left unmatched. In germline, CDR1 is SEHNR, CDR2 FQNEAQ (reference sequence). CDR3 length: 14 amino acids.

This clone was seen just once. This chain uses TRBV7-2 with TRBJ1-4; D gene uncertain. The CDR3 length is 15 residues. In germline, CDR1 is SGHTA, CDR2 FQGNSA. V gave up 4 bases and J gave up 6 bases, with 15 bases separating them. DNA for the CDR3: TGTGCCAGCAGCTCCTGGGCCGACACGGATGAAAAACTGTTTTTT. Its protein product is CASSSWADTDEKLFF.

The chain combines TRBV6-5 with TRBJ2-1; D is unresolved. Germline-derived CDR1 and CDR2 are MNHEY and SVGAGI. V gave up 2 bases and J gave up 8 bases, with 10 bases separating them. The CDR3 is 13 residues long. CDR3 in DNA: TGTGCCAGCAGTTACGGTGTCGGCCATGAGCAGTTCTTC. It specifies CASSYGVGHEQFF.

The chain joins TRBV14 to TRBJ2-7; 10 nucleotides agree with TRBD1. V was pared by 0 bases and J by 5 bases, with 7 bases of the junction left unmatched. Germline V CDR1 and CDR2: SGHDN, FVKESK. The CDR3 is 16 residues long. CDR3 sequence: CASSQEPPGQGNEQYF. The CDR3 region has the DNA TGTGCCAGCAGCCAAGAGCCTCCGGGACAGGGGAACGAGCAGTACTTC.

The chain links TRBV28 to TRBJ2-1; unclear D gene. The ends were cut back, 3 bases at V and 4 bases at J, with 4 bases in the middle. The CDR3 contains 12 residues. Germline-derived CDR1 and CDR2 are MDHEN and SYDVKM. CDR3 coding DNA: TGTGCCAGCAGTTTCCCTTACAATGAGCAGTTCTTC. Translating gives CASSFPYNEQFF.

The rearrangement links TRBV7-9 to TRBJ2-3; D unclear. Trimming cost V 6 bases and J 7 bases, with 11 bases left between them. The CDR3 has 12 residues. CDR1 SEHNR and CDR2 FQNEAQ come from the germline V gene (reference sequence). CDR3 amino acids: CASSSEINTQYF. In DNA, the CDR3 is TGTGCCAGCAGTTCTGAGATTAATACGCAGTATTTT.

The chain combines TRBV29-1 with TRBJ2-7, with 7 bases fitting TRBD1. Germline loops: CDR1 SQVTM, CDR2 ANQGSEA. V lost 7 bases and J lost 2; bases outside the gene matches: 2. The CDR3 sequence is 11 residues long. The CDR3 is CSAGTAYEQYF. CDR3 DNA sequence: TGCAGCGCCGGGACAGCCTACGAGCAGTACTTC.

As for this clone: A far larger clone lies a single base away; this is likely a read error. CDR3 protein: CASSQESGGGYNEQFF. In nucleotides, the CDR3 is TGTGCCAGCAGCCAAGAGTCGGGAGGGGGTTACAATGAGCAGTTCTTC. J is TRBJ2-1 and V is TRBV7-9; 8 nucleotides match TRBD2. The CDR3 is 16 amino acids. J gave up 4 bases and V 5 bases, and 10 bases lay outside the gene matches. Germline loops: CDR1 SEHNR, CDR2 FQNEAQ (reference sequence). Full variable domain (missing parts from reference TRBV7-9 and TRBJ2-1): DTGVSQNPRHKITKRGQNVTFRCDPISEHNRLYWYRQTLGQGPEFLTYFQNEAQLEKSRLLSDRFSAERPKGSFSTLEIQRTEQGDSAMYLCASSQESGGGYNEQFFGPGTRLTVL.

This rearrangement joins TRBV25-1 to TRBJ2-7; D is undetermined. This CDR3 has 14 residues. The V end lost 6 bases, the J end lost 3 bases, and 15 bases lay between the germline ends. CDR1 is MGHDK, CDR2 SYGVNS, per germline. CDR3 amino acids: CASSPPVAFYEQYF. In nucleotides, the CDR3 is TGTGCCAGCAGCCCCCCGGTTGCTTTCTACGAGCAGTACTTC.

V is TRBV7-9 and J is TRBJ2-1; D perhaps matches TRBD1 (5 bases). V was trimmed by 4 bases and J by 13 bases, leaving 11 bases between them. Per the germline V gene, CDR1 is SEHNR and CDR2 is FQNEAQ (reference sequence). CDR3 length: 11 amino acids. CDR3 nucleotides: TGTGCCAGCAGCTCGCAGGGAAGACAGTTCTTC. Protein product: CASSSQGRQFF. The variable domain in full, completed from reference TRBV7-9 and TRBJ2-1, reads DTGVSQNPRHKITKRGQNVTFRCDPISEHNRLYWYRQTLGQGPEFLTYFQNEAQLEKSRLLSDRFSAERPKGSFSTLEIQRTEQGDSAMYLCASSSQGRQFFGPGTRLTVL.

The chain uses TRBV4-1 and TRBJ1-5; D gene uncertain. The CDR3 extends over 14 amino acids. Germline loops: CDR1 MGHRA, CDR2 YSYEKL. The V end was cut by 0 bases, the J end by 3 bases, with 6 bases between. As DNA, the CDR3 is TGCGCCAGCAGCCAAGACATCCACAATCAGCCCCAGCATTTT. Amino acid sequence: CASSQDIHNQPQHF.

This sequence joins TRBV7-9 and TRBJ2-1; TRBD1 aligns across 7 bases. The CDR3 runs to 14 residues. CDR1 and CDR2 from the germline V gene are SEHNR and FQNEAQ (reference sequence). V lost 5 bases to trimming and J lost 7 bases; unmatched junction nucleotides: 8. The CDR3 coding sequence is TGTGCCAGCAGCGCAGAGGAACAGGGGAATGAGCAGTTCTTC. It translates to CASSAEEQGNEQFF.

J is TRBJ2-7 and V is TRBV9, with 8 nucleotides matching TRBD2. Germline CDR1 is SGDLS and CDR2 is YYNGEE. Trimming at V came to 0 bases and at J to 4 bases, leaving 6 bases not matched to a gene. The CDR3 has 15 amino acids. CDR3 nucleotides: TGTGCCAGCAGCGTAGAACCGGGAGGGCGTTACGAGCAGTACTTC. This codes for CASSVEPGGRYEQYF.

The CDR3 reads CASSPATREGLGGELFF. CDR3 coding DNA: TGTGCCAGCAGCCCGGCCACTAGGGAGGGCCTCGGCGGGGAGCTGTTTTTT. The chain couples TRBV28 to TRBJ2-2; 7 nucleotides align to TRBD2. Germline assignment: CDR1 MDHEN and CDR2 SYDVKM. The CDR3 is 17 amino acids. V trimming: 6 bases; J trimming: 7 bases; junction bases outside the gene matches: 17.

This clone showed up just a few times. The chain employs TRBV19 and TRBJ2-7; unclear D gene. CDR1 and CDR2 (germline): LNHDA, SQIVND (reference sequence). V shed 3 bases and J shed 2 bases, with 8 bases lying between them. CDR3 length equals 13 residues. Here the CDR3 reads CASSIGTPYEQYF. The CDR3 DNA is TGTGCCAGTAGTATTGGCACACCCTACGAGCAGTACTTC.

The chain joins TRBV9 to TRBJ2-5; 8 bases match TRBD1. There are 14 residues in the CDR3. V shed 6 bases and J 5 bases; nucleotides not matched to a gene: 9. Looked up from germline, CDR1 is SGDLS and CDR2 is YYNGEE. CDR3 DNA sequence: TGTGCCAGCACTACTGGACAGGGAGAGGAGACCCAGTACTTC. It is translated as CASTTGQGEETQYF.

The chain joins TRBV7-2 to TRBJ2-1; the match to TRBD2 covers 12 bases. The V gene end was trimmed by 3 bases and the J gene end by 5 bases; junction bases not matched to a gene: 2. The CDR3 spans 15 residues. Germline lookup yields CDR1 SGHTA and CDR2 FQGNSA. CDR3 nucleotides: TGTGCCAGCAGCTTGACTAGCGGGAGACACAATGAGCAGTTCTTC. Translated: CASSLTSGRHNEQFF.

The rearrangement joins TRBV9 to TRBJ1-2; 9 bases match TRBD1. The V gene's germline CDR1 is SGDLS and CDR2 YYNGEE. J was trimmed by 4 bases and V by 0 bases; bases with no gene match: 7. This CDR3 contains 16 residues. The CDR3 DNA is TGTGCCAGCAGCGTAGGGGGGACAGGGCCCCTCTATGGCTACACCTTC. Protein product: CASSVGGTGPLYGYTF.

The CDR3 DNA reads as TGTGCCAGCAGTTTACTTTCTAGCGGGAGATGGCGAGAGACCCAGTACTTC. It yields the protein CASSLLSSGRWRETQYF. V and J are TRBV28 and TRBJ2-5, with 10 bases that match TRBD2. The CDR3 contains 17 residues. The germline V gene has CDR1 MDHEN and CDR2 SYDVKM. V gave up 2 bases and J gave up 4 bases; unmatched junction bases: 10.

V gene TRBV7-8 combines with J gene TRBJ2-1; 12 bases are a match to TRBD2. J lost 1 base, V lost 3 bases, and 7 bases had no gene match. The germline V gene encodes CDR1 SGHVS and CDR2 FQNEAQ. The CDR3 runs 18 residues. The DNA for the CDR3 is TGTGCCAGCAGCTTTCGGCTAGCGGGAGGGCCTTCCTACAATGAGCAGTTCTTC. It is translated as CASSFRLAGGPSYNEQFF. The complete variable domain, with remaining parts taken from reference TRBV7-8 and TRBJ2-1, reads GAGVSQSPRYKVAKRGQDVALRCDPISGHVSLFWYQQALGQGPEFLTYFQNEAQLDKSGLPSDRFFAERPEGSVSTLKIQRTQQEDSAVYLCASSFRLAGGPSYNEQFFGPGTRLTVL.

The J gene is TRBJ2-7, the V gene TRBV7-9; D is possibly TRBD2 (5 bases). The CDR3 extends over 13 amino acids. The V gene's germline CDR1 is SEHNR and CDR2 FQNEAQ (reference sequence). V shed 3 bases and J shed 4 bases, with 10 bases lying between them. The CDR3 DNA follows: TGTGCCAGCAGCTTGGAGGCAGGATACGAGCAGTACTTC. It is translated as CASSLEAGYEQYF.

The chain carries TRBV7-9 and TRBJ1-2, with 7 bases lining up with TRBD1. CDR3 length: 15 amino acids. V lost 0 bases and J lost 0; bases outside the gene matches: 1. In germline, CDR1 is SEHNR, CDR2 FQNEAQ (reference sequence). This chain's CDR3 is CASSLAQGANYGYTF. The DNA for the CDR3 is TGTGCCAGCAGCTTAGCGCAGGGGGCTAACTATGGCTACACCTTC.

The DNA for the CDR3 is TGTGCCAGCAGCTTGGGACTAGCGGGGAATGAGCAGTTCTTC. Amino acids: CASSLGLAGNEQFF. The chain has TRBV5-4 and TRBJ2-1; TRBD2 matches 11 bases. The CDR3 contains 14 residues. Germline CDR1 and CDR2: SGHNT and YYREEE (reference sequence). Trimming took 0 bases from V and 7 from J; bases not matched to a gene: 0.

The gene calls are TRBV27 and TRBJ2-4; perhaps TRBD1 as D (6 bases). The length of the CDR3 is 15 residues. CDR1 MNHEY and CDR2 SMNVEV come from the germline V gene (reference sequence). V was trimmed by 4 bases and J by 0 bases, leaving 10 bases between them. CDR3 in amino acids: CASSSIQGAKNIQYF. The CDR3 coding sequence is TGTGCCAGCAGTTCGATACAGGGAGCCAAAAACATTCAGTACTTC.

The chain couples TRBV7-6 to TRBJ2-1; 8 bases are a match to TRBD2. J gave up 5 bases and V 4 bases, and 19 bases lay outside the gene matches. Per germline, CDR1 SGHVS and CDR2 FNYEAQ. CDR3 length: 19 residues. The CDR3 bases are TGTGCCAGCAGCTCAAGGATTGGGGCTAGCGGGTATGTCAACAATGAGCAGTTCTTC. This translates into CASSSRIGASGYVNNEQFF.

CDR3 protein: CASSQAEVYTDTQYF. Here the CDR3 DNA reads TGCGCCAGCAGCCAAGCGGAGGTTTACACAGATACGCAGTATTTT. V gene TRBV4-1 combines with J gene TRBJ2-3; tentatively, D is TRBD2 (5 bases). The CDR3 has 15 amino acids. Germline V gene data show CDR1 as MGHRA and CDR2 as YSYEKL. The germline V and J ends were trimmed by 1 base and 2 bases, with 10 bases remaining between them.

This chain links TRBV4-3 with TRBJ1-2; weak D call: TRBD1 (6 bases). CDR3 length: 17 residues. The germline CDR1 and CDR2 sequences are LGHNA and YSLEER. Trimming pared 1 base from V and 4 bases from J, leaving 19 bases between. The CDR3 sequence: CASSQGQDRIRIYGYTF. The DNA for the CDR3 is TGCGCCAGCAGCCAAGGACAGGATAGAATTCGAATCTATGGCTACACCTTC.

The genes are TRBV27 and TRBJ1-1; perhaps TRBD1 as D (6 bases). The germline gives CDR1 MNHEY, CDR2 SMNVEV (reference sequence). V was pared by 1 base and J by 0 bases, with 15 bases between. The CDR3 extends over 17 amino acids. The CDR3 here is CASSLLVGGLVNTEAFF. The CDR3 DNA sequence: TGTGCCAGCAGTTTATTAGTTGGGGGCTTGGTGAACACTGAAGCTTTCTTT.

This clone was recorded only once. The chain couples TRBV4-1 to TRBJ1-1; TRBD1 is a possible D gene (5 bases). Looked up from germline, CDR1 is MGHRA and CDR2 is YSYEKL. This CDR3 has 14 amino acids. V was trimmed by 4 bases and J by 5 bases, leaving 14 bases between them. The CDR3 loop reads CASSLRGIETEAFF. CDR3 nucleotide sequence: TGCGCCAGCAGCCTCCGGGGGATTGAGACTGAAGCTTTCTTT.